A single sample is the source of the 18 T cell receptor beta chains below, sequenced in a study of T cells in Graves' hyperthyroidism and ophthalmopathy. Using RNA transcripts as the source, TCR beta CDR3 regions were amplified. TCR CDR3 underwent first-round RT-PCR with the HTBI primer set. From the multiplex PCR reads, TCRdb called clonotypes with MiXCR, one entry per CDR3 protein. Here the sample spans 400,000 to 550,000 distinct CDR3 sequences, 13% to 15% being singletons. Material: blood. These receptors came from a woman between 18 and 29 years old with Graves' hyperthyroidism.

In the case of this clonotype: A much larger clonotype is one base distant, so this may be a read error. The V gene is TRBV3-1, the J gene TRBJ2-1, with D perhaps being TRBD1 or TRBD2 (6 bases each). Per the germline V gene, CDR1 is LGHDT and CDR2 is YNNKEL (reference sequence). The germline V and J ends were trimmed by 1 base and 10 bases, with 11 bases remaining between them. The CDR3 runs 13 residues. CDR3 in DNA: TGTGCCAGCAGCCAAGGGAGGGGGGACGAGCAGTTCTTC. This translates into CASSQGRGDEQFF.

This clonotype has only a few counts. The CDR3 DNA sequence: TGCAGTGCTAGGGCAAACTACGAGCAGTACTTC. Translating it yields CSARANYEQYF. This sequence joins TRBV20-1 and TRBJ2-7; no clear D. Per germline, CDR1 DFQATT and CDR2 SNEGSKA (reference sequence). V shed 3 bases and J shed 3 bases, with 6 bases lying between them. This CDR3 comprises 11 residues.

The CDR3 DNA sequence: TGTGCCAGCAGCCTTAGCGTAGGGGGCGACTATGGCTACACCTTC. As protein: CASSLSVGGDYGYTF. The chain links TRBV5-5 to TRBJ1-2; 7 nucleotides line up with TRBD1. V trimming: 4 bases; J trimming: 3 bases; junction bases outside the gene matches: 9. Per the germline V gene, CDR1 is SGHKS and CDR2 is YYEKEE (reference sequence). The CDR3 is 15 amino acids.

J is TRBJ2-5 and V is TRBV24-1, with D maybe TRBD1 (6 bases). Germline CDR1 is KGHDR and CDR2 is SFDVKD. The V end was cut by 2 bases, the J end by 5 bases, with 20 bases between. There are 17 residues in the CDR3. CDR3 residues: CATSDYGRGSLGETQYF. The CDR3 bases are TGTGCCACCAGTGATTACGGTAGGGGGAGTCTTGGGGAGACCCAGTACTTC.

This clonotype was observed a handful of times. The chain links TRBV18 to TRBJ1-1; no clear D. The germline V and J ends were trimmed by 3 bases and 5 bases, with 13 bases remaining between them. Germline V gives CDR1 KGHSH, CDR2 LQKENI. The CDR3 consists of 14 residues. CDR3 in amino acids: CASSPIPGRTEAFF. Written as DNA, the CDR3 is TGTGCCAGCTCACCCATACCGGGTCGGACTGAAGCTTTCTTT.

Details on this clonotype: A much larger clone differs by one base, so this may be a read error. The chain has TRBV5-6 and TRBJ1-6; TRBD1 aligns across 9 bases. Germline CDR1 reads SGHDT; CDR2 reads YYEEEE. V lost 3 bases and J lost 10; bases outside the gene matches: 8. The CDR3 is 15 residues long. CDR3 sequence reads: CASSSTGQGKSPLHF. The CDR3 DNA follows: TGTGCCAGCAGCTCGACGGGACAGGGAAAATCACCCCTCCACTTT.

This clonotype was seen a few times. The chain recombines TRBV10-2 with TRBJ2-3; 10 bases are shared with TRBD2. The germline CDR1 and CDR2 sequences are WSHSY and SAAADI. The CDR3 sequence is 15 residues long. Germline trimming cut 4 bases from V and 0 bases from J; bases unmatched to any gene: 1. CDR3: CASSALAGSTDTQYF. The CDR3 DNA sequence: TGCGCCAGCAGTGCACTAGCGGGAAGCACAGATACGCAGTATTTT.

This clonotype occurred many times. The genes are TRBV5-1 and TRBJ2-4; 14 nucleotides match TRBD2. The trim removed 3 bases at V and 2 bases at J, leaving 7 bases unmatched. The CDR3 loop spans 18 amino acids. Germline CDR1 reads SGHRS; CDR2 reads YFSETQ. CDR3 residues: CASSSGTSGSNTKNIQYF. The CDR3 DNA follows: TGCGCCAGCAGCTCTGGGACTAGCGGGAGCAACACCAAAAACATTCAGTACTTC.

This clonotype was counted at least ten times. The chain links TRBV6-1 to TRBJ2-2; 10 positions match TRBD2. The germline gives CDR1 MNHNS, CDR2 SASEGT. The CDR3 covers 15 residues. With V trimmed by 10 bases and J by 1 base, 6 bases remained unmatched. DNA of the CDR3: TGTGCCATCACAAGCGGGAGGGTGAACACCGGGGAGCTGTTTTTT. Its protein product is CAITSGRVNTGELFF.

In its sample, this clonotype was seen many times. The V call is TRBV12-3 or TRBV12-4, the J call TRBJ1-2, with a possible D match to TRBD1 (5 bases). Trimming shortened V by 10 bases and J by 7 bases, and 34 bases separated the two germline ends. The CDR3 length is 18 residues. CDR3 loop: CATTKRLAGQGTFAGYTF. CDR3 nucleotides: TGTGCCACCACCAAACGACTCGCAGGACAAGGGACGTTCGCTGGCTACACCTTC.

V usage is TRBV9 and J usage is TRBJ2-3; 12 nucleotides agree with TRBD2. The CDR3 is 17 residues long. Germline V lookup: CDR1 SGDLS, CDR2 YYNGEE. The ends lost 5 bases at V and 6 bases at J; junction bases unmatched: 13. The CDR3 loop is CASSTRLAGVVGDTQYF. CDR3 in DNA: TGTGCCAGCAGTACGCGACTAGCGGGAGTGGTTGGGGATACGCAGTATTTT.

The sample holds many counts of this clonotype. The chain joins TRBV11-1 to TRBJ2-7, with 14 nucleotides matching TRBD2. After removal of 5 bases from V and 6 bases from J, the junction contained 9 bases not matched to a gene. The V gene's germline CDR1 is SGHAT and CDR2 FQDESV (reference sequence). The CDR3 loop spans 16 amino acids. Here the CDR3 reads CASSAAGTSGRSEQYF. The DNA for the CDR3 is TGTGCCAGCAGCGCCGCCGGGACTAGCGGGAGAAGCGAGCAGTACTTC.

This clonotype was seen at least ten times. The rearrangement links TRBV11-2 to TRBJ2-5; D unresolved. Trimming stripped 2 bases from V and 0 bases from J, with 1 base between. The CDR3 extends over 12 amino acids. Germline lookup yields CDR1 SGHAT and CDR2 FQNNGV. The CDR3 sequence is CASSLHQETQYF. CDR3 DNA sequence: TGTGCCAGCAGCTTACACCAAGAGACCCAGTACTTC.

This clonotype appeared many times. The chain carries TRBV2 and TRBJ1-2; 9 bases map to TRBD1. The CDR3 consists of 16 residues. With V trimmed by 2 bases and J by 4 bases, 8 bases remained unmatched. Germline-derived CDR1 and CDR2 are SNHLY and FYNNEI. The CDR3 DNA follows: TGTGCCAGCAGTGAAAGGCGGACAGGGGAGAGCTATGGCTACACCTTC. Translated, it gives CASSERRTGESYGYTF.

This clonotype was seen at least ten times. V gene TRBV7-9 combines with J gene TRBJ2-1, with 9 bases aligning to TRBD2. Germline CDR1 reads SEHNR; CDR2 reads FQNEAQ (reference sequence). V lost 1 base, J lost 5 bases, and 3 bases stayed unmatched. CDR3 length equals 15 residues. CDR3 region: CASSLGVAGDNEQFF. CDR3 DNA sequence: TGTGCCAGCAGCTTAGGAGTAGCGGGGGACAATGAGCAGTTCTTC.

In its sample, this clonotype was seen many times. The rearrangement joins TRBV7-9 to TRBJ2-2; 8 nucleotides line up with TRBD1. The CDR3 is 17 amino acids. Germline CDR1 and CDR2: SEHNR and FQNEAQ (reference sequence). The trim removed 5 bases at V and 1 base at J, leaving 9 bases unmatched. The DNA of the CDR3 is TGTGCCAGCAGCCAAAGCAACGGACAGGGGAACACCGGGGAGCTGTTTTTT. Protein product: CASSQSNGQGNTGELFF.

In its sample, this clonotype was seen many times. V and J are TRBV25-1 and TRBJ1-6, with TRBD1 identical over 9 bases. The CDR3 is 15 residues long. Germline V gene lookup returns CDR1 MGHDK and CDR2 SYGVNS. Trimming at V came to 6 bases and at J to 4 bases, leaving 4 bases not matched to a gene. The CDR3 is CASREGTGYNSPLHF. The DNA of the CDR3 is TGTGCCAGCAGAGAAGGGACAGGGTATAATTCACCCCTCCACTTT.

This clonotype has at least ten counts. This rearrangement joins TRBV6-1 to TRBJ2-5; D is unresolved. CDR1 is MNHNS and CDR2 is SASEGT in the germline V gene. V shed 5 bases and J shed 5 bases, with 9 bases lying between them. CDR3 length equals 12 residues. The CDR3 reads CASSTGWETQYF. Here the CDR3 DNA reads TGTGCCAGCAGTACGGGTTGGGAGACCCAGTACTTC.